Given below is one TCR beta chain in context. What it binds is unknown. This sample was taken from a study of beta chain features in type 1 diabetes. Study conclusions and caveats: For type 1 diabetes patients, VDJ junctions showed fewer insertions and more deletions.

The junction had 3 bases not matched to a gene; V was cut back by 5 bases and J by 4 bases. The CDR3 is 12 residues long. Germline V gene sequence: CDR1 GTSNPN, CDR2 SVGIG (reference sequence). Researchers reported sorting CD4+ naive, central memory, regulatory and stem cell-like memory cells via CD45RO/CCR7/CD25/CD127/CD95/CD27. Once sorted, every population was more than 95% pure. Isolated RNA was reverse transcribed in full, so expressed TCRB transcripts were sequenced. Clones were sequenced by immunoSEQ multiplex PCR, and TCRdb holds only the in-frame ones, with some missing. The table lists about 370,000 clones, approximately 15% of them singletons, with 0.019% in the top ten.

The gene calls are TRBV30 and TRBJ2-3; 7 positions agree with TRBD1. The clonotype was recovered from a woman aged 18-29 years in good health. The sample was naive CD4+ T cells from blood. The CDR3 reads CAWSGQADTQYF. The CDR3 DNA is TGTGCCTGGTCCGGACAGGCAGATACGCAGTATTTT.